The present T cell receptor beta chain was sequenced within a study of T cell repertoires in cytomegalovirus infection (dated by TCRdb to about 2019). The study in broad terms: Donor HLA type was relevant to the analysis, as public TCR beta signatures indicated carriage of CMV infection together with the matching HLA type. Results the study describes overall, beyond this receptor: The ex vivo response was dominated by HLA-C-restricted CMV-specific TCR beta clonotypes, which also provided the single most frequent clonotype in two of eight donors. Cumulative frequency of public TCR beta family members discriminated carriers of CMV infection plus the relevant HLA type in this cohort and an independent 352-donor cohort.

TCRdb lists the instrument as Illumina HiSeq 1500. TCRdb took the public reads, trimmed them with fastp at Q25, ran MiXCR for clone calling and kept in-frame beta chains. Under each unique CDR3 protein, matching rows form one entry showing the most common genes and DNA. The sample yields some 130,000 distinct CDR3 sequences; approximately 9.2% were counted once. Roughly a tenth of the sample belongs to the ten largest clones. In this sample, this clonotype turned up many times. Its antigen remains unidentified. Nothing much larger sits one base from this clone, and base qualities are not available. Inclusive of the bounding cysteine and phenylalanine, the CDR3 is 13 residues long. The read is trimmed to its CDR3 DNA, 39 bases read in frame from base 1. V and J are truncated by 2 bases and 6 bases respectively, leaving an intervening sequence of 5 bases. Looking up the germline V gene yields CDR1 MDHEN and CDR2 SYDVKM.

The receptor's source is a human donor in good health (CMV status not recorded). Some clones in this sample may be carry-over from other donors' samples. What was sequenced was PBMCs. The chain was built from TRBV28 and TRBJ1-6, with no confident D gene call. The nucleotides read TGTGCCAGCAGTTTAATCAGTAATTCACCCCTCCACTTT. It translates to CASSLISNSPLHF.